A selection of T cell receptor beta chains follows, all from one sample in a study of molecular identifiers for immune sequencing clone quantification. TCRdb re-called the PCR reads with MiXCR, one entry per CDR3 protein. Among about half a million distinct CDR3 sequences, about a fifth were seen once, and the ten largest hold under 0.85%. Sequenced input: naive CD8+ T cells from blood, with Jurkat cell RNA spiked in. These receptors all come from a human donor in good health. Some libraries in this study had Jurkat cell RNA spiked in. The CDR3 runs from the conserved cysteine through the conserved F or W. A D gene is named only where the DNA matches it firmly. For some rows the clone size is stated as once, few or many, or as a class when expanded; others skip it.

J: TRBJ1-1
D: TRBD1
size: NA
V: TRBV14
DNA: TGTGCCACCACCCCAGGGGGGAACACTGAAGCTTTCTTT
CDR3: CATTPGGNTEAFF

J: TRBJ2-7
D: NA
size: many
V: TRBV4-1
DNA: TGCGCCAGCAGCCAAGTGAACACTGAGAGATACGAGCAGTACTTC
CDR3: CASSQVNTERYEQYF

J: TRBJ1-5
D: TRBD1
size: many
V: TRBV6-5
DNA: TGTGCCAGCAGTTACTCATCCCCCACCCGGGACAGAAATCAGCCCCAGCATTTT
CDR3: CASSYSSPTRDRNQPQHF

J: TRBJ1-2
D: NA
size: few
V: TRBV4-3
DNA: TGCGCCAGCAGCCAAGAAGTTAGGACACCCGAGAATGGCTACACCTTC
CDR3: CASSQEVRTPENGYTF

J: TRBJ2-2
D: NA
size: few
V: TRBV4-3
DNA: TGCGCCAGCAGCCAGTCTCGTAACACCGGGGAGCTGTTTTTT
CDR3: CASSQSRNTGELFF

J: TRBJ1-2
D: NA
size: NA
V: TRBV4-3
DNA: TGCGCCAGCAGCCAAGGTCGGACCAACTATGGCTACACCTTC
CDR3: CASSQGRTNYGYTF

J: TRBJ2-2
D: TRBD1
size: few
V: TRBV3-1
DNA: TGTGCCAGCAGCCAGACAGGGCCCGCCGGGGAGCTGTTTTTT
CDR3: CASSQTGPAGELFF

J: TRBJ1-5
D: TRBD1
size: many
V: TRBV6-6
DNA: TGTGCCAGCACCCCGTATACAGGGGGCCTTAATCAGCCCCAGCATTTT
CDR3: CASTPYTGGLNQPQHF

J: TRBJ2-5
D: TRBD1
size: NA
V: TRBV2
DNA: TGTGCCAGCATGAAGGGACAGGGGATGGGGACCCAGTACTTC
CDR3: CASMKGQGMGTQYF

J: TRBJ2-7
D: TRBD2
size: once
V: TRBV27
DNA: TGTGCCAGCAGTTTATCGCGGGGGGACTACGGGCAGTACTTC
CDR3: CASSLSRGDYGQYF

J: TRBJ1-5
D: NA
size: NA
V: TRBV6-5
DNA: TGTGCCAGCAGTTACGGGGCAGATAATCAGCCCCAGCATTTT
CDR3: CASSYGADNQPQHF

J: TRBJ2-2
D: TRBD1
size: NA
V: TRBV6-2/TRBV6-3
DNA: TGTGCCAGCAGTTACTCGGACAGGGGGGACACCGGGGAGCTGTTTTTT
CDR3: CASSYSDRGDTGELFF

J: TRBJ1-6
D: NA
size: NA
V: TRBV7-3
DNA: TGTGCCAGCAGCGTTGAGACGGCTAGTAATTCACCCCTCCACTTT
CDR3: CASSVETASNSPLHF

J: TRBJ2-1
D: NA
size: few
V: TRBV11-2
DNA: TGTGCCAGCAGCCCCGTCGTAGCGATTATATACAATGAGCAGTTCTTC
CDR3: CASSPVVAIIYNEQFF

J: TRBJ1-4
D: NA
size: many
V: TRBV20-1
DNA: TGCAGTGCTAGAGACGAGGCCCCAACTAATGAAAAACTGTTTTTT
CDR3: CSARDEAPTNEKLFF

J: TRBJ2-1
D: NA
size: NA
V: TRBV6-1
DNA: TGTGCCAGCAGTGAACTGGAAACCTACAATGAGCAGTTCTTC
CDR3: CASSELETYNEQFF

J: TRBJ1-1
D: NA
size: NA
V: TRBV2
DNA: TGTGCCAGCAGTCCCCCGTCCCTTAGTGAAGCTTTCTTT
CDR3: CASSPPSLSEAFF

J: TRBJ2-7
D: NA
size: few
V: TRBV20-1
DNA: TGCAGTGCTAGAGTGGGGGACTACGAGCAGTACTTC
CDR3: CSARVGDYEQYF

J: TRBJ1-1
D: NA
size: many
V: TRBV7-2
DNA: TGTGCCAGCAGCTTATCCCCAGGGTTATTCGGTGAAGCTTTCTTT
CDR3: CASSLSPGLFGEAFF

J: TRBJ2-7
D: TRBD2
size: many
V: TRBV7-8
DNA: TGTGCCAGCAGCCCGTGGGCGGGGGTTAAATACGAGCAGTACTTC
CDR3: CASSPWAGVKYEQYF

J: TRBJ2-7
D: NA
size: NA
V: TRBV5-3
DNA: TGTGCCAGCAGCTTGACCTACGGCCCCTACGAGCAGTACTTC
CDR3: CASSLTYGPYEQYF

J: TRBJ2-7
D: TRBD2
size: NA
V: TRBV12-3/TRBV12-4
DNA: TGTGCCAGCAGTTTAGAAGCGGGGGGAACCTACGAGCAGTACTTC
CDR3: CASSLEAGGTYEQYF

J: TRBJ2-7
D: NA
size: NA
V: TRBV4-3
DNA: TGCGCCAGCAGCCAAGAAAGGACAGACTCCTACGAGCAGTACTTC
CDR3: CASSQERTDSYEQYF

J: TRBJ2-1
D: TRBD2
size: few
V: TRBV6-5
DNA: TGTGCCAGCAGTTACTCGACTAGCGGGGAGCAGTTCTTC
CDR3: CASSYSTSGEQFF

J: TRBJ1-5
D: NA
size: NA
V: TRBV12-3/TRBV12-4
DNA: TGTGCCAGCAGTTTGGGTTGGCAGGCGGAGAGCAATCAGCCCCAGCATTTT
CDR3: CASSLGWQAESNQPQHF

J: TRBJ1-6
D: NA
size: many
V: TRBV5-1
DNA: TGCGCCAGCAGCTTGGACGGAAGCTCCTATAATTCACCCCTCCACTTT
CDR3: CASSLDGSSYNSPLHF

J: TRBJ2-7
D: NA
size: NA
V: TRBV7-9
DNA: TGTGCCAGCAGCTCGGGACTCCTTCCCTACGAGCAGTACTTC
CDR3: CASSSGLLPYEQYF

J: TRBJ2-5
D: NA
size: NA
V: TRBV7-9
DNA: TGTGCCAGCAGCCCAACTGGTCGTAGCCAAGAGACCCAGTACTTC
CDR3: CASSPTGRSQETQYF

J: TRBJ2-7
D: TRBD1
size: NA
V: TRBV5-1
DNA: TGCGCCAGCAGCCATGGGACAGGGGGGTTCGAGCAGTACTTC
CDR3: CASSHGTGGFEQYF

J: TRBJ2-7
D: TRBD1
size: NA
V: TRBV7-9
DNA: TGTGCCAGCAGCGAAAGTGGACAGGGGGTCCACGAGCAGTACTTC
CDR3: CASSESGQGVHEQYF

J: TRBJ2-5
D: NA
size: NA
V: TRBV13
DNA: TGTGCCAGCAGCCCGTCTCTAGGAGAATTAGGAGAGACCCAGTACTTC
CDR3: CASSPSLGELGETQYF

J: TRBJ1-1
D: NA
size: few
V: TRBV5-6
DNA: TGTGCCAGCAGACTGATGGGGGGCACTGAAGCTTTCTTT
CDR3: CASRLMGGTEAFF

J: TRBJ1-5
D: NA
size: many
V: TRBV27
DNA: TGTGCCAGCAGTTTGCAAGGGCCCTCGAAATGGCCCCAGCATTTT
CDR3: CASSLQGPSKWPQHF

J: TRBJ1-1
D: NA
size: few
V: TRBV24-1
DNA: TGTGCCACCAGCGACAGCACTGAAGCTTTCTTT
CDR3: CATSDSTEAFF

J: TRBJ2-5
D: NA
size: NA
V: TRBV4-2
DNA: TGTGCCAGCAGCCAAGATGCTTGGGAGCAGGGCCCACGGGAGACCCAGTACTTC
CDR3: CASSQDAWEQGPRETQYF

J: TRBJ2-2
D: TRBD2
size: few
V: TRBV2
DNA: TGTGTCTACTTACTAGCGGCTAGGCGGTACACCGGGGAGCTGTTTTTT
CDR3: CVYLLAARRYTGELFF

J: TRBJ1-1
D: NA
size: NA
V: TRBV9
DNA: TGTGCCAGCAGAGAGAGCCAGGGTGCGAACACTGAAGCTTTCTTT
CDR3: CASRESQGANTEAFF

J: TRBJ1-2
D: NA
size: NA
V: TRBV7-9
DNA: TGTGCCAGCAGCCAAACCCTTAACAACCACTATGGCTACACCTTC
CDR3: CASSQTLNNHYGYTF

J: TRBJ2-5
D: NA
size: many
V: TRBV7-9
DNA: TGTGCCAGCGCAGGTCCCCTACAAGAGACCCAGTACTTC
CDR3: CASAGPLQETQYF

J: TRBJ1-5
D: NA
size: few
V: TRBV20-1
DNA: TGCAGTGCTACCACGCCTGCAGGGAGTGATCAGCCCCAGCATTTT
CDR3: CSATTPAGSDQPQHF

J: TRBJ2-1
D: NA
size: NA
V: TRBV5-4
DNA: TGTGCCAGCAGTCCTCCGCCGGCAGGACCCTACAAGGAGCAGTTCTTC
CDR3: CASSPPPAGPYKEQFF

J: TRBJ2-7
D: NA
size: many
V: TRBV14
DNA: TGTGCCAGCAGCCAGAATCAGCGTTCCTACGAGCAGTACTTC
CDR3: CASSQNQRSYEQYF

J: TRBJ1-5
D: NA
size: NA
V: TRBV4-1
DNA: TGCGCCAGCAGCCAAGTCGGTAGGGAAAGCAATCAGCCCCGGCATTTT
CDR3: CASSQVGRESNQPRHF

J: TRBJ2-1
D: TRBD2
size: NA
V: TRBV4-1
DNA: TGCGCCAGCAGCCAGGTGCCTAGCGGTTCCTACAATGAGCAGTTCTTC
CDR3: CASSQVPSGSYNEQFF

J: TRBJ2-1
D: NA
size: few
V: TRBV6-1
DNA: TGTGCCAGCAGTGAAATAAAGTTGGTGGTGGTAGGTGACGGTGAGCAGTTCTTC
CDR3: CASSEIKLVVVGDGEQFF

J: TRBJ1-2
D: NA
size: many
V: TRBV7-9
DNA: TGTGCCAGCACGTCCCTCACACAAAGCTATGGCTACACCTTC
CDR3: CASTSLTQSYGYTF

J: TRBJ2-3
D: NA
size: NA
V: TRBV3-1
DNA: TGTGCCAGCAGCCAAGACGGTCGGTCCACAGATACGCAGTATTTT
CDR3: CASSQDGRSTDTQYF

J: TRBJ1-5
D: NA
size: many
V: TRBV6-2/TRBV6-3
DNA: TGTGCCAGCAGTTACGGGTCAGGGCCCCAGCATTTT
CDR3: CASSYGSGPQHF

J: TRBJ1-1
D: NA
size: NA
V: TRBV19
DNA: TGTGCCAGTAGTATCTTCGAAGGGAACACTGAAGCTTTCTTT
CDR3: CASSIFEGNTEAFF

J: TRBJ2-7
D: NA
size: NA
V: TRBV6-6
DNA: TGTGCCAGCAGCAACCCGGACCGACCGGGGCAGTACTTC
CDR3: CASSNPDRPGQYF

J: TRBJ2-7
D: NA
size: few
V: TRBV30
DNA: TGTGCCTGGGGGGACGGCTCCTACGAGCAGTACTTC
CDR3: CAWGDGSYEQYF

J: TRBJ2-5
D: NA
size: NA
V: TRBV2
DNA: TGTGCCGGCACGCGGGCCTTGGGGGAGACCCAGTACTTC
CDR3: CAGTRALGETQYF